The rows below give T cell receptor beta chains drawn from one sample of a study of T cells in Graves' hyperthyroidism and ophthalmopathy. TCRdb called the multiplex PCR reads again in MiXCR, with one record for every CDR3 protein. The table includes about 420,000 distinct CDR3 sequences, around 15% detected once. Sequencing was carried out using blood. The source is a woman younger than 35 with Graves' hyperthyroidism. CDR3s include the opening cysteine and the closing phenylalanine or tryptophan. Each record gives: clone size, D gene, V gene, J gene, CDR3 length, CDR3 DNA, CDR3 protein. D genes are given only for firm matches. The size of a clone is reported for some rows only, either as once, few or many, or as a class for expanded clones.

>many|NA|TRBV19|TRBJ1-1|15
TGTGCCAGTCAACGTTTAAGACAAGGGAATACTGAAGCTTTCTTT
CASQRLRQGNTEAFF
>few|TRBD1|TRBV5-1|TRBJ1-4|15
TGCGCCAGCAGACCCACAGGGGTAGCTAATGAAAAACTGTTTTTT
CASRPTGVANEKLFF
>few|TRBD1|TRBV6-1|TRBJ2-5|14
TGTGCCAGCAAAAGGACAGGGGGGCAAGGGACCCAGTACTTC
CASKRTGGQGTQYF
>many|NA|TRBV28|TRBJ1-1|14
TGTGCCAGCAGTTCCGGACTTGCTAACACTGAAGCTTTCTTT
CASSSGLANTEAFF
>many|TRBD2|TRBV10-3|TRBJ2-1|16
TGTGCCATCAGTGAGTTGCCGGGACTAGCGGGCCCTGAGCAGTTCTTC
CAISELPGLAGPEQFF
>NA|TRBD1|TRBV4-2|TRBJ1-2|18
TGTGCCAGCAGCTTGGGACAGGGGGCCTTACGATCTAACTATGGCTACACCTTC
CASSLGQGALRSNYGYTF
>NA|TRBD1|TRBV6-1|TRBJ1-4|15
TGTGCCAGCAGCGGCCGGGACAGGGAACGCGAAAAACTGTTTTTT
CASSGRDREREKLFF
>many|NA|TRBV7-2|TRBJ2-1|11
TGTGCCAGCAGCACAGGCCTTGAGCAGTTCTTC
CASSTGLEQFF
>many|NA|TRBV25-1|TRBJ2-2|15
TGTGCCAGCAGTGAACCGGGGACGAACACCGGGGAGCTGTTTTTT
CASSEPGTNTGELFF
>NA|NA|TRBV30|TRBJ1-6|15
TGTGCCTGGAGTGTACGACAGGTCTATAATTCACCCCTCCACTTT
CAWSVRQVYNSPLHF
>many|NA|TRBV11-3|TRBJ2-7|14
TGTGCCAGCAGCTTGTTCAGGGGATCCTACGAGCAGTACTTC
CASSLFRGSYEQYF
>many|NA|TRBV19|TRBJ1-1|14
TGTGCCAGTAGCCCGGACAGCATGAACACTGAAGCTTTCTTT
CASSPDSMNTEAFF
>many|NA|TRBV28|TRBJ2-7|19
TGTGCCAGCAGTCGCGGGGGTGGAACAGGGGAGGAGAGCTCCTACGAGCAGTACTTC
CASSRGGGTGEESSYEQYF
>NA|TRBD2|TRBV5-1|TRBJ2-1|15
TGCGCCAGCAGCACGACGACTAGCGGGATATATGAGCAGTTCTTC
CASSTTTSGIYEQFF
>few|TRBD2|TRBV18|TRBJ2-6|15
TGTGCCAGCGTCGGGGGGTCTACCGGGGCCAACGTCCTGACTTTC
CASVGGSTGANVLTF
>NA|NA|TRBV11-2|TRBJ1-6|18
TGTGCCAGCAGCTTAGATCTTATCAGGGTTGACTATAATTCACCCCTCCGCTTT
CASSLDLIRVDYNSPLRF
>many|TRBD2|TRBV6-2/TRBV6-3|TRBJ2-1|17
TGTGCCAGCAGTTCCCCGCGGAGCGGGAGCTCCTACAATGAGCAGTTCTTC
CASSSPRSGSSYNEQFF
>few|TRBD2|TRBV20-1|TRBJ2-1|17
TGCAGTGCCTCTAGCGGGAGGGCCCCCCGGGCCCTCAATGAGCAGTTCTTC
CSASSGRAPRALNEQFF
>NA|TRBD1|TRBV7-2|TRBJ2-6|15
TGTGCCAGCACCGCGAGGGGGCCTGGGGCCAACGTCCTGACTTTC
CASTARGPGANVLTF